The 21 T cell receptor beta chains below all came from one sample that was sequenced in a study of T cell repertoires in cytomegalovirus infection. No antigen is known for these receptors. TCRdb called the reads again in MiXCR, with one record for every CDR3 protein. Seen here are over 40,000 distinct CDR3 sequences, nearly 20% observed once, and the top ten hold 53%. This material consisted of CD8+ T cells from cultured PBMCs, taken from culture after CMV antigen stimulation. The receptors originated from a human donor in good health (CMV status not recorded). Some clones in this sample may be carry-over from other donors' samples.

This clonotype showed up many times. CDR3 amino acids: CASSSAGGVTQYF. DNA of the CDR3: TGTGCCAGCAGCTCTGCAGGGGGAGTTACGCAGTATTTT. The V gene is TRBV7-9, the J gene TRBJ2-3, with TRBD1 identical over 7 bases. Unmatched junction bases numbered 6, after V lost 4 bases and J lost 8 bases. The CDR3 runs to 13 residues. CDR1 SEHNR and CDR2 FQNEAQ come from the germline V gene (reference sequence).

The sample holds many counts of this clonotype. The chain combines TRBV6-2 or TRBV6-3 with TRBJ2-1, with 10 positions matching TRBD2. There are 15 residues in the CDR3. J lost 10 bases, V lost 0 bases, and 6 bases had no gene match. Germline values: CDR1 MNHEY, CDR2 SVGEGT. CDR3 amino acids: CASSYSGGTSVEQFF. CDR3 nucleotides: TGTGCCAGCAGTTACTCGGGAGGGACTAGCGTCGAGCAGTTCTTC.

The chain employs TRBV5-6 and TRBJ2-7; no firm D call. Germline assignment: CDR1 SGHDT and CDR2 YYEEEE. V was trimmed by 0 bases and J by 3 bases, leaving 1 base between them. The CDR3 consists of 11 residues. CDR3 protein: CASSLDYEQYF. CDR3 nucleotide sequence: TGTGCCAGCAGCTTGGACTACGAGCAGTACTTC.

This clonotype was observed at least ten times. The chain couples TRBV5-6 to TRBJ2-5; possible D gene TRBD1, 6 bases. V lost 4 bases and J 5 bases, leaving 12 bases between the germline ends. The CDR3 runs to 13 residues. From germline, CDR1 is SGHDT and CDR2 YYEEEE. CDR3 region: CASSPTGMETQYF. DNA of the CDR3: TGTGCCAGCAGCCCTACAGGGATGGAGACCCAGTACTTC.

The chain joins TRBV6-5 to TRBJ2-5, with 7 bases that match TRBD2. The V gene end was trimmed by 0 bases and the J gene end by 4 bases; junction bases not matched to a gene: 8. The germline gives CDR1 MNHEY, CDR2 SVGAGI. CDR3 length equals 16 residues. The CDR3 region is CASSYSAGGGGETQYF. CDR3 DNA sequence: TGTGCCAGCAGTTACTCCGCGGGCGGGGGAGGAGAGACCCAGTACTTC.

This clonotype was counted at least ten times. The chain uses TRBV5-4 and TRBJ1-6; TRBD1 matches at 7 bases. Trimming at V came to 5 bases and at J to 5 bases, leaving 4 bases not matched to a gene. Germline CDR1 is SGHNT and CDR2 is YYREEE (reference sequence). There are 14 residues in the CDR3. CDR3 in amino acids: CASRTGTDNSPLHF. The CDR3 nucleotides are TGTGCCAGCAGGACCGGGACAGATAATTCACCCCTCCACTTT.

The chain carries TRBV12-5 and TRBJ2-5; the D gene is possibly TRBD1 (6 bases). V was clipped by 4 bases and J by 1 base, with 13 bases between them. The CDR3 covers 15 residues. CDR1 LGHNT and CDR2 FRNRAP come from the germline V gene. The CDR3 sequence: CASGWVGTFQETQYF. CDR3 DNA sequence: TGTGCTAGTGGTTGGGTCGGGACATTCCAAGAGACCCAGTACTTC.

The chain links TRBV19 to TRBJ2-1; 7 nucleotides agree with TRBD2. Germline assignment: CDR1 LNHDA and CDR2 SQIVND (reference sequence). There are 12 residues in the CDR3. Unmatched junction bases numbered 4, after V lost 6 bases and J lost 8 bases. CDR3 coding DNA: TGTGCCAGTAGCTATGCGGGGGATGAGCAGTTCTTC. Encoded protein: CASSYAGDEQFF.

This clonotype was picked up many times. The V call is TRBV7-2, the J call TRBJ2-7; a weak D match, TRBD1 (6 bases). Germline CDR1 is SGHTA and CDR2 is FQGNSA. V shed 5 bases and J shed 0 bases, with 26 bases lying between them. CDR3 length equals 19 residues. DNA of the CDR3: TGTGCCAGCAGCCCCGTTGTGAACAGGGACCAATTGATCTCCTACGAGCAGTACTTC. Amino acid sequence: CASSPVVNRDQLISYEQYF.

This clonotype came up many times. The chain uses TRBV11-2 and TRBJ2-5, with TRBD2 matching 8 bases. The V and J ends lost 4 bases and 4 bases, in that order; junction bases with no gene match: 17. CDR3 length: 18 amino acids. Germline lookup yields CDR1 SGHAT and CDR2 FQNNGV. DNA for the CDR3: TGTGCCAGCAGCTGGGCAGGACCGGGAGGGCCGTCAAGAGAGACCCAGTACTTC. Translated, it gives CASSWAGPGGPSRETQYF.

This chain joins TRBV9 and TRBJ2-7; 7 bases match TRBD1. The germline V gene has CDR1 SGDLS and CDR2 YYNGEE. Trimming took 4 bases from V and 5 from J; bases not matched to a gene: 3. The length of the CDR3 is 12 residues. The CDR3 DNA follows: TGTGCCAGCAGCAGACAGGGCCACGAGCAGTACTTC. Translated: CASSRQGHEQYF.

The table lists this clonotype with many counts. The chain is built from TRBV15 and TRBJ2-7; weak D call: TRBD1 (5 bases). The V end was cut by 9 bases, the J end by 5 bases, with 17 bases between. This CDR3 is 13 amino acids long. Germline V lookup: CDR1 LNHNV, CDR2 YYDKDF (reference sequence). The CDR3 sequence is CATRFRVADEQYF. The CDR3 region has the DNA TGTGCCACGCGCTTCAGGGTGGCAGACGAGCAGTACTTC.

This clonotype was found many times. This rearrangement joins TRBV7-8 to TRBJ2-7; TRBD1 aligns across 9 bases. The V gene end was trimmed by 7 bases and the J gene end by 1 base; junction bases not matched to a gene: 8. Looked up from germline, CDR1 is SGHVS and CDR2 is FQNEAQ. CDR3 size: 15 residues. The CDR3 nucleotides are TGTGCCAGCACCTTGTCGGGACAGGGTTCCTACGAGCAGTACTTC. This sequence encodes CASTLSGQGSYEQYF. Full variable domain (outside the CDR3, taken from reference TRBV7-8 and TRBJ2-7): GAGVSQSPRYKVAKRGQDVALRCDPISGHVSLFWYQQALGQGPEFLTYFQNEAQLDKSGLPSDRFFAERPEGSVSTLKIQRTQQEDSAVYLCASTLSGQGSYEQYFGPGTRLTVT.

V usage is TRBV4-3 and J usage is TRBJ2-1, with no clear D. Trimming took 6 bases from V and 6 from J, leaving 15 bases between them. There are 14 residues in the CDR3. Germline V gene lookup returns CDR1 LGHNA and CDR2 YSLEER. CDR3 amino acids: CASRGGERFNEQFF. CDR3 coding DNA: TGCGCCAGCAGGGGTGGGGAAAGGTTCAATGAGCAGTTCTTC.

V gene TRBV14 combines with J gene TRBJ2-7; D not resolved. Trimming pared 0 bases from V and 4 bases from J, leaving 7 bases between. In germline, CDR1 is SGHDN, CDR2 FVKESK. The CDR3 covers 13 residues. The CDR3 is CASSQEREYEQYF. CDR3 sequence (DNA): TGTGCCAGCAGCCAAGAAAGGGAATACGAGCAGTACTTC.

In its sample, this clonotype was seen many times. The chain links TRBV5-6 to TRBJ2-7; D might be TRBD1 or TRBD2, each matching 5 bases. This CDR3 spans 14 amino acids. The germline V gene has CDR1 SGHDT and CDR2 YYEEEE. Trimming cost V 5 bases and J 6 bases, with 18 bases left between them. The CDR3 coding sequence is TGTGCCAGCAGTTCTCCGGGACGTAGTGGCGAGCAGTACTTC. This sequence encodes CASSSPGRSGEQYF. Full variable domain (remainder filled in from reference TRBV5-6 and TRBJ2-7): DAGVTQSPTHLIKTRGQQVTLRCSPKSGHDTVSWYQQALGQGPQFIFQYYEEEERQRGNFPDRFSGHQFPNYSSELNVNALLLGDSALYLCASSSPGRSGEQYFGPGTRLTVT.

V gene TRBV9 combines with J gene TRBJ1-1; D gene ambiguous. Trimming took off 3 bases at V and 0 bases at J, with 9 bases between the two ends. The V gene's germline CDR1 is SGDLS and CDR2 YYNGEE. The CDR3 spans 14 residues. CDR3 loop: CASSGDGLNTEAFF. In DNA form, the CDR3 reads TGTGCCAGCAGCGGGGATGGACTGAACACTGAAGCTTTCTTT.

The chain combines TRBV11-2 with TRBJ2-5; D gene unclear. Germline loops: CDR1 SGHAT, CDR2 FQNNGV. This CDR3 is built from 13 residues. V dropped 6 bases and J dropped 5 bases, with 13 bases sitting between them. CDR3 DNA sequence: TGTGCCAGCAGGCTAGAGGTGGGGGAGACCCAGTACTTC. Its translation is CASRLEVGETQYF.

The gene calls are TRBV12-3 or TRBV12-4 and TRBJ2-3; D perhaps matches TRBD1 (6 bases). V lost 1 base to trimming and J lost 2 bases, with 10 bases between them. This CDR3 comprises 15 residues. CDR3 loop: CASSLGTANTDTQYF. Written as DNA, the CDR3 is TGTGCCAGCAGTTTAGGGACAGCCAACACAGATACGCAGTATTTT.

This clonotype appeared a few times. As DNA, the CDR3 is TGTGCCAGCAGCGCCGCGGGGACAGGGCGCTACGAGCAGTACTTC. Translation: CASSAAGTGRYEQYF. This chain links TRBV5-6 with TRBJ2-7; 9 nucleotides agree with TRBD1. Germline CDR1 SGHDT, CDR2 YYEEEE. The CDR3 covers 15 residues. With 4 bases clipped from V and 3 bases from J, the junction kept 8 bases outside the gene matches.

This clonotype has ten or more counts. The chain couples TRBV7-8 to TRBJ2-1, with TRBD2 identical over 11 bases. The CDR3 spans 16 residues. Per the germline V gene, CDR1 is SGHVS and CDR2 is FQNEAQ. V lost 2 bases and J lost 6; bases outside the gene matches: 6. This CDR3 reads CASSLRGLAGGNEQFF. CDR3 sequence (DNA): TGTGCCAGCAGCTTACGTGGTCTAGCGGGAGGCAATGAGCAGTTCTTC.